These T cell receptor beta chains were read from a single sample in a study of blood T cell repertoires in COVID-19. Sequenced by immunoSEQ multiplex PCR; TCRdb stores in-frame clones only, minus some. The sample lists some 380,000 clones, roughly 89% occurring once. Material for sequencing was peripheral blood. The receptors derive from a man aged 18 to 35 with active or convalescent COVID-19. The CDR3 runs from the conserved cysteine through the conserved F or W. The D gene is left open where the match is weak. Clone sizes are given selectively: once, few, many, or a class where the clone is expanded.

J	V	length	size	D	DNA	CDR3
TRBJ2-1	TRBV5-1	16	.	.	TGCGCCAGCAGCTTGGGGCGGGCTACTTCCTACAATGAGCAGTTCTTC	CASSLGRATSYNEQFF
TRBJ2-2	TRBV4-3	17	.	TRBD1	TGCGCCAGCAGCCAAGTACGCGGGGACAGGGAAGCCGGGGAGCTGTTTTTT	CASSQVRGDREAGELFF
TRBJ1-6	TRBV12-3/TRBV12-4	13	few	.	TGTGCCAGCAGCCCCGGGACTTATTCACCCCTCCACTTT	CASSPGTYSPLHF
TRBJ1-5	TRBV4-1	17	.	.	TGCGCCAGCAGCAAGAGTGCAGGGGAAAATAGCAATCAGCCCCAGCATTTT	CASSKSAGENSNQPQHF
TRBJ2-1	TRBV9	14	.	TRBD2	TGTGCCAGCAGCGGAGGGACTAGTTACAATGAGCAGTTCTTC	CASSGGTSYNEQFF
TRBJ1-4	TRBV18	15	.	.	TGTGCCAGCTCACCACCGTGGCAGGGGAATGAAAAACTGTTTTTT	CASSPPWQGNEKLFF
TRBJ2-7	TRBV4-1	14	many	.	TGCGCCAGCAGCCAAGAAAGGGACAAAAAAGAGCAGTACTTC	CASSQERDKKEQYF
TRBJ2-7	TRBV7-9	17	.	TRBD1	TGTGCCAGCAGCTTGGGGGCAGGGACAGTACTTGGAAGCGAGCAGTACTTC	CASSLGAGTVLGSEQYF
TRBJ1-4	TRBV29-1	12	.	TRBD1	TGCAGCGTTTCCAGGGGGAATGAAAAACTGTTTTTT	CSVSRGNEKLFF
TRBJ1-2	TRBV7-8	17	.	TRBD1	TGTGCCAGCAGCACCCCAGAGTCCGGGACAGGGGGCCATGGCTACACCTTC	CASSTPESGTGGHGYTF
TRBJ2-2	TRBV11-3	17	.	.	TGTGCCAGCAGCTTAGCGAGAGCAGGGGCAAGAGCCGGGGAGCTGTTTTTT	CASSLARAGARAGELFF
TRBJ1-5	TRBV18	17	.	TRBD1	TGTGCCAGCTCATCAAGTGGGACAGGGGGCAGCAATCAGCCCCAGCATTTT	CASSSSGTGGSNQPQHF
TRBJ1-2	TRBV7-9	16	.	TRBD1	TGTGCCATCCGCGACGTGTGGGGACAGGGGGACTATGGCTACACCTTC	CAIRDVWGQGDYGYTF
TRBJ1-1	TRBV28	15	.	TRBD1	TGTGCCAGCAGACATCCCGGGACAGGGGGCACTGAAGCTTTCTTT	CASRHPGTGGTEAFF
TRBJ1-2	TRBV7-9	14	.	.	TGTGCCAGCAGCTTAGCTGGGGGGAAGTATGGCTACACCTTC	CASSLAGGKYGYTF
TRBJ2-1	TRBV6-5	13	.	.	TGTGCCAGCAGGGTGCGCTCCTACAATGAGCAGTTCTTC	CASRVRSYNEQFF
TRBJ2-5	TRBV18	15	.	TRBD1	TGTGCCAGCTCACCCAGACAAACAGGGGGAGAGACCCAGTACTTC	CASSPRQTGGETQYF